These 15 T cell receptor beta chains were all obtained from the same sample, sequenced in a study of blood T cell repertoires in COVID-19. The protocol was immunoSEQ multiplex PCR, while the TCRdb copy is restricted to in-frame clones and leaves out a portion. The table includes 90,000 to 150,000 clones, approximately 85% detected once. Sequenced material: peripheral blood. All receptors derive from a man at least 80 years old with acute or convalescent COVID-19.

The chain joins TRBV6-2 or TRBV6-3 to TRBJ2-1, with D possibly matching TRBD2 (7 bases). Germline assignment: CDR1 MNHEY and CDR2 SVGEGT. The CDR3 contains 16 residues. Trimming left V 2 bases short and J 0 bases short, with 11 bases between. Here the CDR3 reads CASSYGGGLSYNEQFF. The CDR3 coding sequence is TGTGCCAGCAGTTACGGCGGGGGCCTCTCCTACAATGAGCAGTTCTTC.

The chain is built from TRBV5-1 and TRBJ1-1; D is perhaps TRBD1 (6 bases). This CDR3 is built from 16 residues. V lost 2 bases, J lost 0 bases, and 14 bases lay in between. Looked up from germline, CDR1 is SGHRS and CDR2 is YFSETQ. The CDR3: CASSFGQTLLNTEAFF. CDR3 in DNA: TGCGCCAGCAGCTTTGGACAGACGCTACTGAACACTGAAGCTTTCTTT.

The rearrangement joins TRBV2 to TRBJ2-5; TRBD2 matches 10 bases. CDR1 SNHLY and CDR2 FYNNEI come from the germline V gene. Unmatched junction bases numbered 10, after V lost 2 bases and J lost 4 bases. This CDR3 spans 17 amino acids. The chain's CDR3 is CASSERNSGRSRETQYF. In nucleotides, the CDR3 is TGTGCCAGCAGTGAAAGAAATAGCGGGAGGTCGCGAGAGACCCAGTACTTC.

The chain combines TRBV19 with TRBJ2-7; 7 positions agree with TRBD2. Germline values: CDR1 LNHDA, CDR2 SQIVND (reference sequence). Unmatched junction bases numbered 9, after V lost 10 bases and J lost 0 bases. The CDR3 spans 14 residues. The CDR3 spells CATRAGVVSYEQYF. CDR3 DNA: TGTGCCACCCGGGCGGGGGTCGTCTCCTACGAGCAGTACTTC.

Remarks on this clone: Other DNA sequences of this sample code for an identical CDR3. The chain recombines TRBV4-2 with TRBJ1-1; D uncertain. The CDR3 has 14 residues. V lost 0 bases to trimming and J lost 0 bases, with 5 bases between them. Germline loops: CDR1 LGHNA, CDR2 YNFKEQ. The CDR3: CASSQDPVNTEAFF. Written as DNA, the CDR3 is TGTGCCAGCAGCCAAGATCCAGTGAACACTGAAGCTTTCTTT.

This rearrangement joins TRBV6-1 to TRBJ1-1; TRBD1 aligns across 9 bases. The ends lost 1 base at V and 5 bases at J; junction bases unmatched: 11. CDR1 is MNHNS and CDR2 is SASEGT in the germline V gene. The length of the CDR3 is 17 residues. DNA of the CDR3: TGTGCCAGCAGTGAAGGTCGAACAGGGGGCCGGGGGACTGAAGCTTTCTTT. Encoded protein: CASSEGRTGGRGTEAFF.

The chain uses TRBV5-5 and TRBJ1-2; 7 bases line up with TRBD1. CDR1 SGHKS and CDR2 YYEKEE come from the germline V gene (reference sequence). Trimming removed 4 bases from V and 2 bases from J; junction bases left unmatched: 5. The CDR3 is 14 residues long. The CDR3 loop reads CASSATGANYGYTF. CDR3 nucleotides: TGTGCCAGCAGCGCCACAGGGGCCAACTATGGCTACACCTTC.

The chain couples TRBV2 to TRBJ1-1; no firm D call. Germline values: CDR1 SNHLY, CDR2 FYNNEI. The CDR3 loop spans 13 amino acids. The V end lost 7 bases, the J end lost 8 bases, and 17 bases lay between the germline ends. This CDR3 is CASTRSPRREAFF. The CDR3 coding sequence is TGTGCCAGCACGCGGTCACCTAGAAGGGAAGCTTTCTTT.

This chain joins TRBV28 and TRBJ1-2; D is undetermined. This CDR3 region has 14 residues. Trimming pared 3 bases from V and 5 bases from J, leaving 13 bases between. Germline V gene sequence: CDR1 MDHEN, CDR2 SYDVKM. The CDR3 DNA sequence: TGTGCCAGCAGTTTCGAGACCTCTAGGTATGGCTACACCTTC. The encoded protein is CASSFETSRYGYTF.

The V gene is TRBV30, the J gene TRBJ1-1, with 10 bases that match TRBD1. Looked up from germline, CDR1 is GTSNPN and CDR2 is SVGIG (reference sequence). CDR3 length: 11 amino acids. J was trimmed by 10 bases and V by 5 bases; bases with no gene match: 4. As DNA, the CDR3 is TGTGCCTGGGACAGGGGGCCTGTAGCTTTCTTT. Translated: CAWDRGPVAFF.

The rearrangement links TRBV28 to TRBJ2-3, with D maybe TRBD1 (6 bases). Trimming took off 1 base at V and 1 base at J, with 9 bases between the two ends. Looked up from germline, CDR1 is MDHEN and CDR2 is SYDVKM. This CDR3 is 15 amino acids long. CDR3 residues: CASSLSQGRTDTQYF. For the CDR3, the DNA is TGTGCCAGCAGTTTATCACAGGGACGCACAGATACGCAGTATTTT.

This chain uses TRBV19 with TRBJ1-1; possibly TRBD1 for D (5 bases). CDR1 and CDR2 (germline): LNHDA, SQIVND (reference sequence). CDR3 length equals 14 residues. V was pared by 5 bases and J by 2 bases, with 12 bases between. The CDR3 bases are TGTGCCAGTAGTGGAAGGGGCACAAACACTGAAGCTTTCTTT. The encoded protein is CASSGRGTNTEAFF.

This clone was recorded once. The chain is built from TRBV5-4 and TRBJ1-1; no clear D. The V end lost 0 bases, the J end lost 3 bases, and 9 bases lay between the germline ends. CDR3 length equals 14 residues. The V gene's germline CDR1 is SGHNT and CDR2 YYREEE (reference sequence). The chain's CDR3 is CASSLGRSYTEAFF. As DNA, the CDR3 is TGTGCCAGCAGCTTGGGGAGGAGTTACACTGAAGCTTTCTTT.

The rearrangement uses TRBV19 and TRBJ1-1; TRBD1 agrees at 7 bases. The germline gives CDR1 LNHDA, CDR2 SQIVND (reference sequence). Trimming removed 1 base from V and 1 base from J; junction bases left unmatched: 3. This CDR3 is 15 amino acids long. This CDR3 reads CASSIVPGGNTEAFF. DNA for the CDR3: TGTGCCAGTAGTATAGTCCCAGGGGGGAACACTGAAGCTTTCTTT.

The V call is TRBV19, the J call TRBJ1-2; a possible D gene is TRBD1 (6 bases). The germline gives CDR1 LNHDA, CDR2 SQIVND (reference sequence). The CDR3 totals 11 residues. V was clipped by 8 bases and J by 4 bases, with 8 bases between them. The CDR3 sequence is CASGGAYGYTF. CDR3 nucleotide sequence: TGTGCCAGTGGGGGCGCCTATGGCTACACCTTC.